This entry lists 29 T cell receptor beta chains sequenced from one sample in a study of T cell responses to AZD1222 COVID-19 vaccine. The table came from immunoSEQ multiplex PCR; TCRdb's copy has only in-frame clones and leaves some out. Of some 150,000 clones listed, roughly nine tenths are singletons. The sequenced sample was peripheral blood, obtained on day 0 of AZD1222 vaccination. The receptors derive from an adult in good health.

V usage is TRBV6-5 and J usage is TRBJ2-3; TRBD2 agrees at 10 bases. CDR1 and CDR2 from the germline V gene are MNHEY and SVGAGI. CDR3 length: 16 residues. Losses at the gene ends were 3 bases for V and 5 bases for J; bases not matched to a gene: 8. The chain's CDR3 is CASSYPSGSIVDTQYF. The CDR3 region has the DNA TGTGCCAGCAGTTATCCTAGCGGGAGTATTGTAGATACGCAGTATTTT.

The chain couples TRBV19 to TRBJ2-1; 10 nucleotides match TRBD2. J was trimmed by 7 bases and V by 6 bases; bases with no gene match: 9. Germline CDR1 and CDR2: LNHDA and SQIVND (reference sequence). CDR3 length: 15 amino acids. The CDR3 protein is CASSPSGSPRNEQFF. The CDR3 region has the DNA TGTGCCAGTAGCCCTAGCGGGAGCCCCAGGAATGAGCAGTTCTTC.

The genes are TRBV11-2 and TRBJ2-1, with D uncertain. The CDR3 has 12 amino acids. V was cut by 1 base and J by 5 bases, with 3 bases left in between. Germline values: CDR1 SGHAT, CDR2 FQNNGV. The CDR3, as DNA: TGTGCCAGCAGCTTAGGCCACAATGAGCAGTTCTTC. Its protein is CASSLGHNEQFF. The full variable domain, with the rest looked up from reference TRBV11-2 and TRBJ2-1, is EAGVAQSPRYKIIEKRQSVAFWCNPISGHATLYWYQQILGQGPKLLIQFQNNGVVDDSQLPKDRFSAERLKGVDSTLKIQPAKLEDSAVYLCASSLGHNEQFFGPGTRLTVL.

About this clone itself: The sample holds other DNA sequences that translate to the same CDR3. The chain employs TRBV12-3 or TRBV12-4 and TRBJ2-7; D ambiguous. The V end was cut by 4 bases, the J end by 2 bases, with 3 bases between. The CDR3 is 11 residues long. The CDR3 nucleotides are TGTGCCAGCAGTTCCGCCTACGAGCAGTACTTC. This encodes CASSSAYEQYF.

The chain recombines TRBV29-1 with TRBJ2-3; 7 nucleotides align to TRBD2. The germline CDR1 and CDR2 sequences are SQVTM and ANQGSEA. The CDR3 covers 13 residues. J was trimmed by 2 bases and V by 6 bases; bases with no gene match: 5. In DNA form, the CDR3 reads TGCAGCGTGGGGGGGGATTTCACAGATACGCAGTATTTT. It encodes CSVGGDFTDTQYF.

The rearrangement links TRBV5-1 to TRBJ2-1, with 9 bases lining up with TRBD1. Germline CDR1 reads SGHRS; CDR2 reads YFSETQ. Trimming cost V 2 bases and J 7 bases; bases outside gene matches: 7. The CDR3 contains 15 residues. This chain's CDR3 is CASSLGGQGLNEQFF. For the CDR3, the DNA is TGCGCCAGCAGCTTAGGAGGACAGGGGTTGAATGAGCAGTTCTTC.

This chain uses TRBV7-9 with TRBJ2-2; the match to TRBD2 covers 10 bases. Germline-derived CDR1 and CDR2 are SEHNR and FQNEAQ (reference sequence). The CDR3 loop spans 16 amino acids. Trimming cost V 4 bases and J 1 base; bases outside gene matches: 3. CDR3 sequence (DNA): TGTGCCAGCAGCTCAGGACTAGCGGAGAACACCGGGGAGCTGTTTTTT. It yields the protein CASSSGLAENTGELFF.

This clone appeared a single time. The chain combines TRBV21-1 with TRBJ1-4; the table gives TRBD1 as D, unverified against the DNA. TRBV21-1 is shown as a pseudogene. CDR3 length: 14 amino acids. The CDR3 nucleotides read TGTGCCAGCGTAGGTCTCAGGGGGCGTGAAAAACTGTTTTTT. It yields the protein CASVGLRGREKLFF.

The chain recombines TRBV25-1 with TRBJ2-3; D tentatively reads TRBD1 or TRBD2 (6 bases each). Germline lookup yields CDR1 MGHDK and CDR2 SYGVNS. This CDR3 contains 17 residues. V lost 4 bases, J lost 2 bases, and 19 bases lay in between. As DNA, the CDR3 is TGTGCCAGCAGTGGGGAAAGAGGGGGGTATCTCACAGATACGCAGTATTTT. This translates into CASSGERGGYLTDTQYF.

CDR3 nucleotides: TGTGCCAGCAGTTTACAGGCGTCTAACTATGGCTACACCTTC. Its translation is CASSLQASNYGYTF. The chain couples TRBV6-5 to TRBJ1-2; D is perhaps TRBD1 (5 bases). This CDR3 has 14 amino acids. Looked up from germline, CDR1 is MNHEY and CDR2 is SVGAGI. Trimming stripped 4 bases from V and 0 bases from J, with 9 bases between.

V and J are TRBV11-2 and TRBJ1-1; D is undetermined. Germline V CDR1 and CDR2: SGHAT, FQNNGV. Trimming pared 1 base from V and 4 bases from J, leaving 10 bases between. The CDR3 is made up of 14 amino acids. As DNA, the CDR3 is TGTGCCAGCAGCTTAGTAAGTTTGGGCACTGAAGCTTTCTTT. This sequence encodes CASSLVSLGTEAFF.

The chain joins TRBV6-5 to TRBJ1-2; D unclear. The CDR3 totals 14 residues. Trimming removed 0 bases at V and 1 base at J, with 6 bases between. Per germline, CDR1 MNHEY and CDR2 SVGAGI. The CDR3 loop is CASSYSRLNYGYTF. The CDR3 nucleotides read TGTGCCAGCAGTTACTCAAGACTTAACTATGGCTACACCTTC.

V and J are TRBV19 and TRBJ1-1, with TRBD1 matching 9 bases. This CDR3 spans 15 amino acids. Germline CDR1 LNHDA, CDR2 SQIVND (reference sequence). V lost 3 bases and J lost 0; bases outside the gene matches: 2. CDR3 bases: TGTGCCAGTAGTATGGGACAGGGAATGAACACTGAAGCTTTCTTT. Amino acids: CASSMGQGMNTEAFF.

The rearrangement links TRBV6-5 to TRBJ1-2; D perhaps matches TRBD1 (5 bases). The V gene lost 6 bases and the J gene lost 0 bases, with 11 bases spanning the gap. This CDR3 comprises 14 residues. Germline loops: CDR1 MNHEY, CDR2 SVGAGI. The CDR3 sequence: CASSRQITNYGYTF. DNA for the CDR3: TGTGCCAGCAGCCGACAGATCACTAACTATGGCTACACCTTC.

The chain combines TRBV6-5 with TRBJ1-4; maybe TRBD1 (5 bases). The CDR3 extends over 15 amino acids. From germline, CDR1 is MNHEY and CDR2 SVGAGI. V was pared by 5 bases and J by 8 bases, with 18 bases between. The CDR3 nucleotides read TGTGCCAGCAGTCCCCGACAGACGGGGGGAGAAAAACTGTTTTTT. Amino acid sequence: CASSPRQTGGEKLFF.

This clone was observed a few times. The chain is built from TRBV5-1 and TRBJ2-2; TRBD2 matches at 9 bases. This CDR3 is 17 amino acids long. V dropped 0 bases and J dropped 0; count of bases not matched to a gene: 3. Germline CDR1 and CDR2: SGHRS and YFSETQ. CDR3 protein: CASSLAPSGANTGELFF. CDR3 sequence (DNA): TGCGCCAGCAGCTTGGCTCCTAGCGGGGCGAACACCGGGGAGCTGTTTTTT.

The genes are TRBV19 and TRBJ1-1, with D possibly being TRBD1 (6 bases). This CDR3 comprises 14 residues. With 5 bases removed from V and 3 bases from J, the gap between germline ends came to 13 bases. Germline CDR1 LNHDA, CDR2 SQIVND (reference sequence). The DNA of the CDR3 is TGTGCCAGTAGTCTACAGGGTAAGGACACTGAAGCTTTCTTT. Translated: CASSLQGKDTEAFF.

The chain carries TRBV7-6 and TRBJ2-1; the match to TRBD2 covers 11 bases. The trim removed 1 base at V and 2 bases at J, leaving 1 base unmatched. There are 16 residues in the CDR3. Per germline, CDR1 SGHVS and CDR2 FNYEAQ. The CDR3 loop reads CASSLGGLAAYNEQFF. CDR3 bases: TGTGCCAGCAGCTTAGGGGGACTAGCGGCCTACAATGAGCAGTTCTTC.

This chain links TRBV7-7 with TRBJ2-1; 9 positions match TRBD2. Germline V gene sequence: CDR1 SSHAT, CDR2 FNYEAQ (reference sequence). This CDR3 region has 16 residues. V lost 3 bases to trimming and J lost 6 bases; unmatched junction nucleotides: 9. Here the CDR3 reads CASSFTVAGEGNEQFF. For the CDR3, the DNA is TGTGCCAGCAGCTTTACGGTAGCGGGAGAGGGCAATGAGCAGTTCTTC.

The CDR3 is CASSEPAPYEQYF. The CDR3 nucleotides read TGTGCCAGCAGTGAACCAGCCCCCTACGAGCAGTACTTC. The chain is built from TRBV6-1 and TRBJ2-7; D remains unclear. This CDR3 has 13 amino acids. V lost 2 bases, J lost 2 bases, and 7 bases lay in between. CDR1 is MNHNS, CDR2 SASEGT, per germline.

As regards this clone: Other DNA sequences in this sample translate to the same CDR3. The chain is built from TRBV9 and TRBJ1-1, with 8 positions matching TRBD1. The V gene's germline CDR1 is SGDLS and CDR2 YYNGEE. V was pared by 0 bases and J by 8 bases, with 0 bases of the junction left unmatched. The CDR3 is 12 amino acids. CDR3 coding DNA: TGTGCCAGCAGCGTAGGGACAGGGGAAGCTTTCTTT. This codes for CASSVGTGEAFF.

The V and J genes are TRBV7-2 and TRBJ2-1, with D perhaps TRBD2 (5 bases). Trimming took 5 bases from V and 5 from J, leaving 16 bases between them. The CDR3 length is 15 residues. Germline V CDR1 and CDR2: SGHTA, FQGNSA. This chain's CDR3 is CASSTRALFDNEQFF. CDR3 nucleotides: TGTGCCAGCAGCACTAGGGCCCTTTTCGACAATGAGCAGTTCTTC.

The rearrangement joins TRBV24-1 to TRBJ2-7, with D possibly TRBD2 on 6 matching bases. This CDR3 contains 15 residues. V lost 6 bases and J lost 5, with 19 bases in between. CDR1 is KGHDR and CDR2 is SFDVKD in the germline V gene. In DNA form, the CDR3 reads TGTGCCACCAGTCCATCTGGAGGGAGTGGCCACGAGCAGTACTTC. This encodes CATSPSGGSGHEQYF.

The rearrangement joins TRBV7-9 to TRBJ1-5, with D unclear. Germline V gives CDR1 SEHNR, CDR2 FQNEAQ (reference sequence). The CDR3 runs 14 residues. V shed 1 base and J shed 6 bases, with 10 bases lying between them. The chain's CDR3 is CASSLGETGQPQHF. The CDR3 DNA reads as TGTGCCAGCAGCTTAGGGGAGACCGGTCAGCCCCAGCATTTT.

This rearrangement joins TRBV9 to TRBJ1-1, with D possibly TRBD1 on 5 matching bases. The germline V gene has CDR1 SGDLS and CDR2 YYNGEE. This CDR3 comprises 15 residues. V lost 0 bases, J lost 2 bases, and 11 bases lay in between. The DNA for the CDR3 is TGTGCCAGCAGCGTAGAGCCGGGGGGAAACACTGAAGCTTTCTTT. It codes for CASSVEPGGNTEAFF. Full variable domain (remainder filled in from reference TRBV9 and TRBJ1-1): DSGVTQTPKHLITATGQRVTLRCSPRSGDLSVYWYQQSLDQGLQFLIQYYNGEERAKGNILERFSAQQFPDLHSELNLSSLELGDSALYFCASSVEPGGNTEAFFGQGTRLTVV.

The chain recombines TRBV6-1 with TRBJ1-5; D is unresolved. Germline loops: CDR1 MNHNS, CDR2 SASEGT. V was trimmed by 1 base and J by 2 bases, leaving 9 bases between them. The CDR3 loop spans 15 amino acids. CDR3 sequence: CASSEVPGGNQPQHF. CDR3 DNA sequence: TGTGCCAGCAGTGAAGTCCCCGGGGGCAATCAGCCCCAGCATTTT.

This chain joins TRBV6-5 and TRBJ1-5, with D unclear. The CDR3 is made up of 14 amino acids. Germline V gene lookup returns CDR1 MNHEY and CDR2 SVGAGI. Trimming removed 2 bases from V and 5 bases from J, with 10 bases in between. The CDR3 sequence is CASSYDGADQPQHF. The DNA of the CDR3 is TGTGCCAGCAGTTACGACGGAGCTGATCAGCCCCAGCATTTT.

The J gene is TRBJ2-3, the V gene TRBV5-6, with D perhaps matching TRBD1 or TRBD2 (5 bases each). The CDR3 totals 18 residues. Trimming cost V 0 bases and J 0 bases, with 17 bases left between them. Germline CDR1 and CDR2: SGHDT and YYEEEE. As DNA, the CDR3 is TGTGCCAGCAGCTTGGAACGAGGGGCCTTACCTAGCACAGATACGCAGTATTTT. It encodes CASSLERGALPSTDTQYF.

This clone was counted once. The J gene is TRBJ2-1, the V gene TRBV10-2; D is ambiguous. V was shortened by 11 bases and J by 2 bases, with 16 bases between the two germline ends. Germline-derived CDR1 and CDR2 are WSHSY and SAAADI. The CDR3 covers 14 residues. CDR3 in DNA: TGCGCCTCCCGTGGCAGGATCGCCTACAATGAGCAGTTCTTC. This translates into CASRGRIAYNEQFF.